This TCR beta chain was sequenced during a study of T-cell reconstitution after alpha-beta-depleted transplantation in children. V lost 3 bases and J 3 bases, leaving 12 bases between the germline ends. The germline V gene encodes CDR1 KGHSH and CDR2 LQKENI. The CDR3 is 14 amino acids. Preparation of the TCRbeta library used unique molecular identifiers. TCRdb re-called the PCR reads with MiXCR, one entry per CDR3 protein. The table shows 500,000 to 600,000 distinct CDR3 sequences, with approximately 29% occurring only once. This TCR was sampled from a human donor who donated a stem cell graft to a child with aplastic anemia. The chain couples TRBV18 to TRBJ2-7; D is perhaps TRBD1 (6 bases). The material sequenced was PBMCs from the stem cell graft donor, taken from the stem cell graft. CDR3 bases: TGTGCCAGCTCACCCGACAGGAGCCTCTACGAGCAGTACTTC. Translated: CASSPDRSLYEQYF.